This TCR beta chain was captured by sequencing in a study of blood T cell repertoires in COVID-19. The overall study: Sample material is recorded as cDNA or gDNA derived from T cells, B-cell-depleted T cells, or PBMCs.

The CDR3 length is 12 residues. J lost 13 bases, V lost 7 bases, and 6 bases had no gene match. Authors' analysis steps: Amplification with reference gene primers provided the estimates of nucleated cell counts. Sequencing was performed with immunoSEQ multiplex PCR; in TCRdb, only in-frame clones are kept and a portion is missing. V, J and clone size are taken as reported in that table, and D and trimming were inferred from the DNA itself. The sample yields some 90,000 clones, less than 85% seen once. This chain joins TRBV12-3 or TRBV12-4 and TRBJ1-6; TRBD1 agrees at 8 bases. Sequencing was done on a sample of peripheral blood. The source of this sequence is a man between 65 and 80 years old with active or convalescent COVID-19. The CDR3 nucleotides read TGTGCCAGCAACAGGGGGGGAGCGCCCCTCCACTTT. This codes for CASNRGGAPLHF.